This is a list of T cell receptor beta chains from one sample in a study of shared clonotypes between healthy human individuals. TCRdb keeps only in-frame clones here, not all; method: immunoSEQ multiplex PCR. The table lists a few hundred thousand clones, around 97% of them singletons. Sequencing was done on a sample of naive CD4+ T cells sorted from blood. All receptors come from a woman younger than 45 in good health. CDR3s leave out the opening cysteine and the closing phenylalanine or tryptophan. Fields, in order: clone size, V gene, D gene, CDR3 protein. The D gene is left open where the match is weak. The size field is filled for only some rows; it gives once, few, many or a size class.

clone_size: once
v_call: TRBV5-6
d_call: NA
cdr3_aa: ASSFIRGGKEQY

clone_size: NA
v_call: TRBV28
d_call: TRBD1
cdr3_aa: ASSLGQGINGNTIY

clone_size: NA
v_call: TRBV6-6
d_call: TRBD1
cdr3_aa: ASSLGTGGGYGYT

clone_size: NA
v_call: TRBV7-2
d_call: NA
cdr3_aa: ASSLGKTGRAGELF

clone_size: NA
v_call: TRBV19
d_call: NA
cdr3_aa: ASSHPLSGSYYNEQF

clone_size: once
v_call: TRBV6-5
d_call: NA
cdr3_aa: ASRRGTSGANVLT

clone_size: once
v_call: TRBV18
d_call: NA
cdr3_aa: ASSPTSSGANVLT

clone_size: once
v_call: TRBV19
d_call: NA
cdr3_aa: ASSIDPPSYTGELF

clone_size: few
v_call: TRBV18
d_call: TRBD1
cdr3_aa: ASSPGTGAMNQAF

clone_size: NA
v_call: TRBV30
d_call: NA
cdr3_aa: AFGWEAYEQY

clone_size: NA
v_call: TRBV5-5
d_call: TRBD1
cdr3_aa: ASSSGQGLSEQY

clone_size: once
v_call: TRBV2
d_call: TRBD1
cdr3_aa: ASSTGGREQY

clone_size: NA
v_call: TRBV2
d_call: NA
cdr3_aa: ATRQGLNTGELF

clone_size: NA
v_call: TRBV2
d_call: NA
cdr3_aa: ASSEAPLRDPTEAF

clone_size: NA
v_call: TRBV7-6
d_call: TRBD2
cdr3_aa: ASSSLAGASYNEQF

clone_size: NA
v_call: TRBV28
d_call: NA
cdr3_aa: ASSLAGMNNSPLH

clone_size: once
v_call: TRBV2
d_call: TRBD2
cdr3_aa: ASRPLAGDGDTQY

clone_size: NA
v_call: TRBV5-4
d_call: NA
cdr3_aa: ASSPTGKADTQY

clone_size: NA
v_call: TRBV5-1
d_call: NA
cdr3_aa: ASSLLYQPQETQY

clone_size: NA
v_call: TRBV2
d_call: NA
cdr3_aa: ASKWDAYEQY

clone_size: NA
v_call: TRBV11-2
d_call: NA
cdr3_aa: ASSLLTAGPQY

clone_size: NA
v_call: TRBV10-3
d_call: NA
cdr3_aa: AISGSGRTDTQY

clone_size: NA
v_call: TRBV7-6
d_call: NA
cdr3_aa: ASSPRTGETQY

clone_size: NA
v_call: TRBV19
d_call: NA
cdr3_aa: ASPHCNQPQH

clone_size: NA
v_call: TRBV6-1
d_call: TRBD2
cdr3_aa: ASSPTSGSRYEQY

clone_size: NA
v_call: TRBV5-1
d_call: NA
cdr3_aa: ASSTVTGTNTPSNQPQH

clone_size: NA
v_call: TRBV28
d_call: TRBD1
cdr3_aa: ASSPQDRDQPQH

clone_size: NA
v_call: TRBV6-6
d_call: NA
cdr3_aa: ASSYLNTQY

clone_size: NA
v_call: TRBV28
d_call: NA
cdr3_aa: ATMEFFYGYT

clone_size: NA
v_call: TRBV5-4
d_call: NA
cdr3_aa: ASSILGTEAF

clone_size: NA
v_call: TRBV21-1
d_call: NA
cdr3_aa: ASSSQEILPNTEAF

clone_size: NA
v_call: TRBV6-5
d_call: TRBD1
cdr3_aa: ASSYLAGGGYEQY

clone_size: NA
v_call: TRBV7-9
d_call: TRBD1
cdr3_aa: ASSSDRGREVYGYT

clone_size: NA
v_call: TRBV10-1
d_call: TRBD2
cdr3_aa: ASSEGLVGGIETQY

clone_size: NA
v_call: TRBV29-1
d_call: TRBD1
cdr3_aa: SVGGDRGSNTEAF

clone_size: NA
v_call: TRBV9
d_call: NA
cdr3_aa: ASSVEGGSSYEQY

clone_size: NA
v_call: TRBV7-9
d_call: NA
cdr3_aa: ASSDAASQSRTGELF

clone_size: NA
v_call: TRBV11-2
d_call: NA
cdr3_aa: ASSLDYTTHQETQY

clone_size: NA
v_call: TRBV10-3
d_call: NA
cdr3_aa: ATKMRDSGANVLT

clone_size: NA
v_call: TRBV7-3
d_call: NA
cdr3_aa: ASSLEQGATQY

clone_size: NA
v_call: TRBV29-1
d_call: NA
cdr3_aa: SVVDAGRVYGYT

clone_size: NA
v_call: TRBV4-2
d_call: NA
cdr3_aa: ASSNTRSRNTEAF

clone_size: few
v_call: TRBV19
d_call: NA
cdr3_aa: ASTPKGSGANVLT

clone_size: once
v_call: TRBV4-1
d_call: NA
cdr3_aa: ASSQSPAILELF

clone_size: NA
v_call: TRBV19
d_call: TRBD1
cdr3_aa: ASSSGQGASQPQH

clone_size: NA
v_call: TRBV10-1
d_call: TRBD1
cdr3_aa: ASSESTGPTGELF

clone_size: NA
v_call: TRBV11-2
d_call: TRBD2
cdr3_aa: ASSFSGSGTDTQY

clone_size: NA
v_call: TRBV19
d_call: NA
cdr3_aa: ASSKGLPRGPGELF

clone_size: NA
v_call: TRBV14
d_call: NA
cdr3_aa: ASSQDRIRDRNTIY

clone_size: NA
v_call: TRBV28
d_call: NA
cdr3_aa: ASATGGALSYEQY

clone_size: NA
v_call: TRBV28
d_call: TRBD2
cdr3_aa: ATWQLAGNNEQF

clone_size: NA
v_call: TRBV4-1
d_call: NA
cdr3_aa: ASSRLIDVGAF

clone_size: NA
v_call: TRBV11-2
d_call: TRBD2
cdr3_aa: ASSPGTSGRAATGELF